Listed below are T cell receptor beta chains from one sample, sequenced in a study of CD8+CD57+ T cells in acquired aplastic anemia. Each CDR3 protein gets one entry after TCRdb re-called the reads with MiXCR. The sample contains 250,000 to 350,000 distinct CDR3 sequences, roughly half of which appear only once. The sequenced material came from sorted CD4+, CD8+, or CD8+CD57+ T cells (not recorded which) from PBMCs. All receptors derive from a human donor with severe aplastic anemia or a healthy control (not recorded which). Both conserved end residues are part of each CDR3. Each record gives: clone size, J gene, D gene, V gene, CDR3 DNA, CDR3 protein. The D gene is left open where the match is weak. Only part of the rows carry a size: once, few, many, or a class if the clone is expanded.

>-|TRBJ2-7|TRBD2|TRBV10-3
TGTGCCATCAGTGATGGACTAGCGGGAGCTTTCTACGAGCAGTACTTC
CAISDGLAGAFYEQYF
>-|TRBJ2-1|-|TRBV15
TGTGCCACCAGCTGGGGCATGAACAATGAGCAGTTCTTC
CATSWGMNNEQFF
>many|TRBJ1-1|-|TRBV12-3/TRBV12-4
TGTGCCAGCAGTTTTAATTCCGGCACTGAAGCTTTCTTT
CASSFNSGTEAFF
>many|TRBJ2-5|TRBD2|TRBV5-5
TGTGCCAGCAGCCGCCTAGCGGGGGCTCAAGAGACCCAGTACTTC
CASSRLAGAQETQYF
>few|TRBJ2-5|-|TRBV7-9
TGTGCCAGCAGCCCAAGGACAGCACGGGAGACCCAGTACTTC
CASSPRTARETQYF
>-|TRBJ1-2|-|TRBV6-5
TGTGCCAGCAGCTCGGACGTGGGGGGCTACACCTTC
CASSSDVGGYTF
>-|TRBJ1-1|-|TRBV9
TGTGCCAGCAGCGTAGGGAAAAACACTGAAGCTTTCTTT
CASSVGKNTEAFF
>-|TRBJ1-2|-|TRBV25-1
TGTGCCAGCAGTGAATTCGGTATACAACGAGGCTACACCTTC
CASSEFGIQRGYTF
>-|TRBJ1-3|-|TRBV11-1
TGTGCCAGCAGTACAGGGACTGGAAACACCATATATTTT
CASSTGTGNTIYF
>-|TRBJ1-6|TRBD1|TRBV20-1
TGCGGTGCTTACCTAACAGGGGATGATTCACCCCTCCACTTT
CGAYLTGDDSPLHF
>-|TRBJ2-7|-|TRBV7-9
TGTGCCAGCAGCTTCGCCCAACCGAATGGCTACGAGCAGTACTTC
CASSFAQPNGYEQYF
>many|TRBJ1-3|-|TRBV20-1
TGCAGTGCTCCAGAGTCTGGAAACACCATATATTTT
CSAPESGNTIYF
>-|TRBJ2-7|-|TRBV20-1
TGCAGTCCTAACCCCACAGGGTTGCACGAGCAGTACTTC
CSPNPTGLHEQYF
>-|TRBJ1-1|-|TRBV19
TGTGCCAGTACCACTCCAGGGTTAGGGACTGAAGCTTTCTTT
CASTTPGLGTEAFF
>-|TRBJ2-7|-|TRBV24-1
TGTGCCACCCGACAAGGGGCAGGGCCCTCATACTACGAGCAGTACTTC
CATRQGAGPSYYEQYF
>few|TRBJ1-4|TRBD1|TRBV18
TGTGCCAGCTCACCGTGGGGACAGATTAATGAAAAACTGTTTTTT
CASSPWGQINEKLFF
>few|TRBJ1-5|-|TRBV20-1
TGCAGTGTCGGACGGAAAAATCAGCCCCAGCATTTT
CSVGRKNQPQHF
>-|TRBJ2-1|-|TRBV20-1
TGCAGTGCTAGCAAGATAGCGGAGGGGAGTTACAATGAGCAGTTCTTC
CSASKIAEGSYNEQFF
>many|TRBJ2-1|TRBD2|TRBV27
TGTGCCAGCAGTTTCACCGGACTAGCGGGGCCAAATGAGCAGTTCTTC
CASSFTGLAGPNEQFF
>few|TRBJ2-1|-|TRBV18
TGTGCCAGCTCAATCCGGGACTCCTACAATGAGCAGTTCTTC
CASSIRDSYNEQFF
>many|TRBJ1-1|-|TRBV2
TGTGCCAGCAGGGCCTCAGGGGACACTGAAGCTTTCTTT
CASRASGDTEAFF
>-|TRBJ1-1|-|TRBV10-3
TGTGCCATCCGTATCGTGGGGGCGAACACTGAAGCTTTCTTT
CAIRIVGANTEAFF
>many|TRBJ2-1|-|TRBV5-4
TGTGCCAGCAGCTTGGGGACAGATCTCAATCAGCAGTTCTTC
CASSLGTDLNQQFF
>-|TRBJ1-2|TRBD1|TRBV15
TGTGTCACCAGCCGGGACAGGGTTTATGGCTACACCTTC
CVTSRDRVYGYTF
>-|TRBJ2-7|TRBD2|TRBV20-1
TGCAGTGCTGTGCGGGAGTCCTCCTACGAGCAGTACTTC
CSAVRESSYEQYF
>many|TRBJ1-4|TRBD1|TRBV7-8
TGTGCCAGCAGCCCCGGACAGGGCCGTGAAAAACTGTTTTTT
CASSPGQGREKLFF
>-|TRBJ2-1|TRBD2|TRBV24-1
TGTGCCACCAGTGGAGTGAGGCGGGAGATGGGCGATGAGCAGTTCTTC
CATSGVRREMGDEQFF
>once|TRBJ1-3|TRBD1|TRBV12-3/TRBV12-4
TGTGCCAGCAGTGACAGGGGAACCATATATTTT
CASSDRGTIYF
>-|TRBJ1-2|-|TRBV7-6
TGTGCCAGCAGCTTACCCGGAACGGATGGCTACACCTTC
CASSLPGTDGYTF
>-|TRBJ2-2|TRBD1|TRBV7-9
TGTGCCAGCAGACGGACAGGGGGCATCGGGGAGCTGTTTTTT
CASRRTGGIGELFF